This T cell receptor beta chain emerged from a study of blood T cell repertoires in COVID-19. Study information: COVID-19 samples, acute and convalescent, were from the United States, Italy and Spain. PBMCs, B-cell-depleted T cells, or T cells provided the cDNA or gDNA that made up the material.

How the authors handled the data: Estimation of nucleated cell counts relied on the amplification of reference gene primers. The protocol was immunoSEQ multiplex PCR, while the TCRdb copy is restricted to in-frame clones and leaves out a portion. V, J and clone size derive from that table, while D and trimming were established from the DNA sequence. In the table there are some 54,000 clones, 83% of which are singletons. CDR1 LGHDT and CDR2 YNNKEL come from the germline V gene (reference sequence). V lost 1 base, J lost 3 bases, and 11 bases lay in between. CDR3 length: 15 amino acids. This clonotype originated in a woman between 55 and 75 years old with acute or convalescent COVID-19. The chain recombines TRBV3-1 (or the pseudogene TRBV3-2) with TRBJ2-3; D unresolved. Sequences were obtained from peripheral blood. The CDR3, as DNA: TGTGCCAGCAGCCAAGCCCCGGGTCCGACAGATACGCAGTATTTT. It codes for CASSQAPGPTDTQYF.